This T cell receptor beta chain was observed in a study of OX40 agonist ivuxolimab in advanced cancers. Study information: The dose of intravenous ivuxolimab that patients received every 2 weeks ranged from 0.01 to 10 mg/kg.

Study-wide findings and caveats: Individuals who were partial responders at 0.1-3.0 mg/kg had clonal expansion that ranked among the lowest. Average numbers of expanded clones were greater in CD8+ T cells than in CD4+. It was not determined which antigens were specifically recognized by the peripheral T cells that had undergone clonal expansion.

The CDR3 totals 14 residues. The germline gives CDR1 SQVTM, CDR2 ANQGSEA. V gave up 1 base and J gave up 8 bases, with 14 bases separating them. TCRdb's copy holds only in-frame clones and misses some; the assay was immunoSEQ multiplex PCR. The table lists 55,000 to 80,000 clones, roughly 84% of them singletons. In the case of this clone: Its antigen is undetermined.

The sequence came from an adult with an advanced solid tumor such as melanoma, head and neck, liver or kidney cancer. The rearrangement uses TRBV29-1 and TRBJ2-2; tentatively, D is TRBD2 (5 bases). The source material was CD4+ or CD8+ T cells sorted from blood, sampled in a trial of the OX40 agonist ivuxolimab. The CDR3 bases are TGCAGCGTTGAAGTAGGCGGGTCGGATGGGGAGCTGTTTTTT. Its translation: CSVEVGGSDGELFF.